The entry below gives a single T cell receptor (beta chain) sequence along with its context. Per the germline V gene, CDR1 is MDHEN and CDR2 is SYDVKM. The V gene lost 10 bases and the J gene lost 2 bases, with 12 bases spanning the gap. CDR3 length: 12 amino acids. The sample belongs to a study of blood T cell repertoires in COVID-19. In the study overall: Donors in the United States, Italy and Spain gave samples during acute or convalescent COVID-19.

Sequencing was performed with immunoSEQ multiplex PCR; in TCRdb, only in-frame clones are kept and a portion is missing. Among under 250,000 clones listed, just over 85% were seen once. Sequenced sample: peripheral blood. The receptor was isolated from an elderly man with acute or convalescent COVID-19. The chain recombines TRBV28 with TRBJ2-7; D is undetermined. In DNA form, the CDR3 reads TGTGCCACCACGGCGGCTACCTACGAGCAGTACTTC. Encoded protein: CATTAATYEQYF.